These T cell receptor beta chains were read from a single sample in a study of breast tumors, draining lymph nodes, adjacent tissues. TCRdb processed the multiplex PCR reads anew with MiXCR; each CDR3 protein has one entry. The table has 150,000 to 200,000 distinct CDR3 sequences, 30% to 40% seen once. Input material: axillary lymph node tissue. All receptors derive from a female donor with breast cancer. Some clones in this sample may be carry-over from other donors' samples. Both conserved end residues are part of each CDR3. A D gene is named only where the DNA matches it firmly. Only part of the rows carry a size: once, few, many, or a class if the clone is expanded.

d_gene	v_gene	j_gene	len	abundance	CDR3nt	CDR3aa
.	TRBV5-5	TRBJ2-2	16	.	TGTGCCAGCAGCCTCCGACAGGCGGCGAACACCGGGGAGCTGTTTTTT	CASSLRQAANTGELFF
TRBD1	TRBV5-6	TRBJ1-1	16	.	TGTGCCAGCAGCTTTTCTGGACAGGAGATCAAGGCTGAAGCTTTCTTT	CASSFSGQEIKAEAFF
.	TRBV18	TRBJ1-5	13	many	TGTGCCAGCTCACCAATGGGCAATCAGCCCCAGCATTTT	CASSPMGNQPQHF
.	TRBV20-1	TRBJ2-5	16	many	TGCAGTGCGAGGAAATTGGGACTTTTGATTCAAGAGACCCAGTACTTC	CSARKLGLLIQETQYF
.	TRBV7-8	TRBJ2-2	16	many	TGTGCCAGCAGCTTAGCGTTCCAGGGGAGCACCGGGGAGCTGTTTTTT	CASSLAFQGSTGELFF
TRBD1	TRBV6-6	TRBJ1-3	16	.	TGTGCCAGCAGATACTTAGGGGGCCAATCTGGAAACACCATATATTTT	CASRYLGGQSGNTIYF
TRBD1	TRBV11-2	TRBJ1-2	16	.	TGTGCCAGCAGTTACATAAGGGACAGGGTAGGCTATGGCTACACCTTC	CASSYIRDRVGYGYTF
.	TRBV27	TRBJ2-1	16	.	TGTGCCAGCAGATTAAGAGGGTCGGGCTCCTACAATGAGCAGTTCTTC	CASRLRGSGSYNEQFF
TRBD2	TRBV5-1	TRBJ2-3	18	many	TGCGCCAGCAGCAGGGCTCCGATTGCGGGACTAGCGACAGATACGCAGTATTTT	CASSRAPIAGLATDTQYF
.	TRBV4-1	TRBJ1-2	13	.	TGCGCCAGCAGCCAAGTCGACGGCTTTGGCTACACCTTC	CASSQVDGFGYTF
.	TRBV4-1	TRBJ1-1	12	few	TGCGCCAGCAGCCAAGATTGGGGGGGAGCTTTCTTT	CASSQDWGGAFF
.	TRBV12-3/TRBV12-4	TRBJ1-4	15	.	TGTGCCAGCAGTGACACCGGAACAGGGACGGTGGGCCTGTTTTTT	CASSDTGTGTVGLFF
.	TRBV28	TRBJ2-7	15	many	TGTGCCAGCAGTTTAGCAGGCCGAAGCTCCTACGAGCAGTACTTC	CASSLAGRSSYEQYF
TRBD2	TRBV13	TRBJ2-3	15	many	TGTGCCAGCTTCCATAGCGGGGGGGCCGTGGATACGCAGTATTTT	CASFHSGGAVDTQYF
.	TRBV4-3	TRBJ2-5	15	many	TGCGCCAGCAGCCAAGGGGCGGGATTCCAAGAGACCCAGTACTTC	CASSQGAGFQETQYF
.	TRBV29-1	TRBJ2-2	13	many	TGCAGCGTGGGACGGTTCAACACCGGGGAGCTGTTTTTT	CSVGRFNTGELFF
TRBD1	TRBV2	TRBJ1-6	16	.	TGTGCCAGCAGTGAAGCAGGGACAGGGAAAAATTCACCCCTCCACTTT	CASSEAGTGKNSPLHF
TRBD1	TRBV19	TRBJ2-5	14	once	TGTGCCAGTAGCCTACAGGGGGTCGGGGAGACCCAGTACTTC	CASSLQGVGETQYF
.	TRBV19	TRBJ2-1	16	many	TGTGCCAGTAGTATTAGGGCGGTGGGGTCCTACAATGAGCAGTTCTTC	CASSIRAVGSYNEQFF
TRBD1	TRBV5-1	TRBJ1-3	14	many	TGCGCCAGCAATACAGGGGACTCTGGAAACACCATATATTTT	CASNTGDSGNTIYF
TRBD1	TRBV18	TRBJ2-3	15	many	TGTGCCAGCTCACCGAAAGGGGGCGGCACAGATACGCAGTATTTT	CASSPKGGGTDTQYF
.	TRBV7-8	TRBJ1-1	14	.	TGTGCCAGCAGCCTACCTCAGGGAGGGACTGAAGCTTTCTTT	CASSLPQGGTEAFF
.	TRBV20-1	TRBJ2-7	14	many	TGCAGTGCTAGAGAGGGCGGCGCGGCCTACGAGCAGTACTTC	CSAREGGAAYEQYF
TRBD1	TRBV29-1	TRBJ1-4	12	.	TGCAGGGAGGACAGGGGGGAAGAAAAACTGTTTTTT	CREDRGEEKLFF
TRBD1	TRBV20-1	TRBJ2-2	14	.	TGCAGTGCTAGTTCGGGACAGATAACCGGGGAGCTGTTTTTT	CSASSGQITGELFF
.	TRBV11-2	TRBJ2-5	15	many	TGTGCCAGCAGCCCCATCCTGGGTAGGAAGGCGACCCAGTACTTC	CASSPILGRKATQYF